The 16 T cell receptor beta chains in this list originate from one sample, sequenced in a study of cytomegalovirus exposure and HLA in healthy donors. This PCR relied on a set of 60 Vbeta primers and 13 Jbeta primers. Repertoires were generated with immunoSEQ multiplex PCR, while TCRdb's copy carries only in-frame clones and drops some. Seen in this sample are 120,000 to 150,000 clones; the ten most common clones hold roughly 3%. What was sequenced was PBMCs. These receptors were obtained from a man aged 35-49 years in good health and CMV-seronegative.

V gene TRBV9 combines with J gene TRBJ1-2; 7 bases are shared with TRBD1. Germline-derived CDR1 and CDR2 are SGDLS and YYNGEE. J gave up 4 bases and V 3 bases, and 6 bases lay outside the gene matches. The CDR3 consists of 14 residues. Here the CDR3 reads CASSDDRVRYGYTF. CDR3 DNA sequence: TGTGCCAGCAGCGACGACAGGGTTCGCTATGGCTACACCTTC.

The chain is built from TRBV7-2 and TRBJ2-3; TRBD1 matches at 11 bases. J was trimmed by 6 bases and V by 5 bases; bases with no gene match: 7. This CDR3 region has 15 residues. The germline V gene encodes CDR1 SGHTA and CDR2 FQGNSA. The chain's CDR3 is CASSLGQGAYDTQYF. The CDR3, as DNA: TGTGCCAGCAGCCTCGGACAGGGGGCGTATGATACGCAGTATTTT.

J is TRBJ2-5 and V is TRBV7-8; D remains unclear. Trimming took off 0 bases at V and 0 bases at J, with 5 bases between the two ends. The CDR3 is 14 amino acids. Per germline, CDR1 SGHVS and CDR2 FQNEAQ. The CDR3 DNA reads as TGTGCCAGCAGCTTAGCGGCCTACCAAGAGACCCAGTACTTC. Protein: CASSLAAYQETQYF.

V usage is TRBV18 and J usage is TRBJ1-4; D is ambiguous. CDR1 is KGHSH, CDR2 LQKENI, per germline. The germline V and J ends were trimmed by 1 base and 12 bases, with 15 bases remaining between them. CDR3 length: 14 amino acids. The DNA of the CDR3 is TGTGCCAGCTCACCACGTAGCTTACCCGGGGAACTGTTTTTT. This encodes CASSPRSLPGELFF.

J is TRBJ2-5 and V is TRBV7-2; the match to TRBD2 covers 9 bases. Trimming cost V 5 bases and J 3 bases; bases outside gene matches: 4. CDR1 SGHTA and CDR2 FQGNSA come from the germline V gene. The CDR3 spans 14 residues. In DNA, the CDR3 is TGTGCCAGCAGCGTCCGACTAGCGGAAGAGACCCAGTACTTC. Its protein is CASSVRLAEETQYF.

Regarding this clone: Mismatch with germline at one junction end may stem from a read error. This chain joins TRBV5-1 and TRBJ2-7, with D tentatively TRBD1 (5 bases). Germline V lookup: CDR1 SGHRS, CDR2 YFSETQ. This CDR3 is built from 15 residues. CDR3 amino acids: CASRLVGAPTYEQYF. The CDR3 bases are TGCGCCAGCAGATTGGTAGGGGCCCCAACCTACGAGCAGTACTTC.

In DNA form, the CDR3 reads TGTGCCAGCAGAGTTACAGGGGGCACGAACATTCAGTACTTC. Amino acids: CASRVTGGTNIQYF. This chain connects TRBV28 to TRBJ2-4; TRBD1 aligns across 9 bases. This CDR3 has 14 residues. Unmatched junction bases numbered 7, after V lost 6 bases and J lost 7 bases. Germline V CDR1 and CDR2: MDHEN, SYDVKM.

This chain joins TRBV2 and TRBJ1-1; no clear D. The CDR3 length is 15 residues. CDR1 is SNHLY and CDR2 is FYNNEI in the germline V gene. V lost 4 bases and J 1 base, leaving 13 bases between the germline ends. The CDR3 loop is CASSVTGSENTEAFF. The CDR3 bases are TGTGCCAGCAGTGTAACGGGGTCGGAGAACACTGAAGCTTTCTTT.

The chain has TRBV7-3 and TRBJ2-6, with 8 bases identical to TRBD1. The CDR3 length is 18 residues. Germline lookup yields CDR1 SGHTA and CDR2 FQGTGA. V lost 4 bases, J lost 0 bases, and 8 bases stayed unmatched. DNA of the CDR3: TGTGCCAGCAGCTACCCGGACAGGGCTCACTCTGGGGCCAACGTCCTGACTTTC. It translates to CASSYPDRAHSGANVLTF.

The CDR3 loop is CASSEVKGRGTEAFF. The CDR3 DNA is TGTGCCAGCAGTGAAGTTAAGGGTCGGGGAACTGAAGCTTTCTTT. The chain uses TRBV6-1 and TRBJ1-1, with unresolved D. CDR3 size: 15 residues. Germline lookup yields CDR1 MNHNS and CDR2 SASEGT. Trimming removed 1 base at V and 5 bases at J, with 14 bases between.

The gene calls are TRBV14 and TRBJ2-5; 8 nucleotides align to TRBD2. The V gene's germline CDR1 is SGHDN and CDR2 FVKESK. Losses at the gene ends were 4 bases for V and 9 bases for J; bases not matched to a gene: 16. The CDR3 totals 16 residues. CDR3 in amino acids: CASSPPSGGHKRPQYF. The CDR3 DNA is TGTGCCAGCAGCCCACCCAGCGGGGGCCACAAGAGACCCCAGTACTTC.

The rearrangement joins TRBV9 to TRBJ2-7; 7 bases are shared with TRBD1. The V gene's germline CDR1 is SGDLS and CDR2 YYNGEE. V shed 0 bases, J shed 2 bases, and the junction held 2 bases outside the gene matches. This CDR3 contains 14 residues. The CDR3 loop is CASSVGQGTYEQYF. The CDR3, as DNA: TGTGCCAGCAGCGTAGGACAGGGAACCTACGAGCAGTACTTC.

This chain connects TRBV19 to TRBJ2-3; 8 bases fit TRBD2. The CDR3 length is 12 residues. The germline V gene encodes CDR1 LNHDA and CDR2 SQIVND (reference sequence). With 1 base clipped from V and 11 bases from J, the junction kept 2 bases outside the gene matches. The CDR3 sequence: CASSIGLAGQYF. Written as DNA, the CDR3 is TGTGCCAGTAGTATAGGGCTAGCGGGGCAGTATTTT.

V is TRBV7-3 and J is TRBJ2-1; D is perhaps TRBD2 (7 bases). Trimming took off 2 bases at V and 7 bases at J, with 12 bases between the two ends. Germline V gene sequence: CDR1 SGHTA, CDR2 FQGTGA. This CDR3 is built from 14 residues. Written as DNA, the CDR3 is TGTGCCAGCAGCTTAGGGGGGGGGCCGAATGAGCAGTTCTTC. Its translation: CASSLGGGPNEQFF.

The chain employs TRBV12-5 and TRBJ2-1; 9 bases are shared with TRBD1. The CDR3 is made up of 20 amino acids. V shed 0 bases, J shed 0 bases, and the junction held 12 bases outside the gene matches. CDR1 is LGHNT and CDR2 is FRNRAP in the germline V gene. The CDR3 reads CASGLVLTGGARGSYNEQFF. CDR3 coding DNA: TGTGCTAGTGGTTTGGTACTTACAGGGGGCGCGAGAGGCTCCTACAATGAGCAGTTCTTC.

This rearrangement joins TRBV9 to TRBJ1-6; 7 bases fit TRBD1. The CDR3 consists of 18 residues. Germline loops: CDR1 SGDLS, CDR2 YYNGEE. With 0 bases clipped from V and 9 bases from J, the junction kept 15 bases outside the gene matches. The CDR3 nucleotides are TGTGCCAGCAGCGTAGGGGCAGGGGGTACAGTGACGCGTTCACCCCTCCACTTT. Protein product: CASSVGAGGTVTRSPLHF.